The rows below give T cell receptor beta chains drawn from one sample of a study of T-cell memory formation after mild COVID-19. TCRdb used MiXCR to reprocess the 5' RACE reads, holding one entry per CDR3 protein. Among some 290,000 distinct CDR3 sequences listed, about a sixth were seen once. What was sequenced was PBMCs or a T cell subset sorted from them (not recorded which). These receptors were taken from a man aged 18 to 29 who had mild COVID-19 (a few samples of this study predate the infection). Cell type and time point are not known. Both conserved end residues are part of each CDR3. D genes are given only for firm matches. The size of a clone is reported for some rows only, either as once, few or many, or as a class for expanded clones.

cdr3_nt cdr3_aa v_call d_call j_call clone_size
TGTGCCAGCAGGTCTACAGGGAACATGAACACTGAAGCTTTCTTT CASRSTGNMNTEAFF TRBV7-9 . TRBJ1-1 few
TGCGCCAGCAGCCAAGGGACGGTCGCAACTAATGAAAAACTGTTTTTT CASSQGTVATNEKLFF TRBV4-1 . TRBJ1-4 .
TGTGCCAGCATAGATAGAGACACAGGGAACTATGGCTACACCTTC CASIDRDTGNYGYTF TRBV25-1 . TRBJ1-2 .
TGTGCCAGCACCGCGGGGTTCCATGGCTACACCTTC CASTAGFHGYTF TRBV5-6 . TRBJ1-2 many
TGTGCCAGCAGCTTAGAGGGGGCAGGGGGTCAAGAGACCCAGTACTTC CASSLEGAGGQETQYF TRBV7-3 TRBD1 TRBJ2-5 few
TGTGCCATCAGTGAGTTGTGGACATTACAAGAGACCCAGTACTTC CAISELWTLQETQYF TRBV10-3 . TRBJ2-5 few
TGTGCCAGTAGTATAGGCCCAGCGGGGGCGTACGAGCAGTACTTC CASSIGPAGAYEQYF TRBV19 TRBD2 TRBJ2-7 .
TGCAGTGCTAGAGTGGGGGCATCCCATCTCCTCGAGCAGTACTTC CSARVGASHLLEQYF TRBV20-1 . TRBJ2-7 .
TGCGCCAGCAGCGGACAGGGGGCAACCGGTGAGACCCAGTACTTC CASSGQGATGETQYF TRBV5-1 TRBD1 TRBJ2-5 .
TGTGCCATCAAAACCGGGACAGCTCACCAAGAGACCCAGTACTTC CAIKTGTAHQETQYF TRBV10-3 TRBD1 TRBJ2-5 .
TGTGCCAGCAGCCAGACTCGAGACACTGAAGCTTTCTTT CASSQTRDTEAFF TRBV6-5 . TRBJ1-1 few
TGTGCCAGCAGCTTAGAGGGACTTGGTAATGAAAAACTGTTTTTT CASSLEGLGNEKLFF TRBV7-6 . TRBJ1-4 .
TGTGCCAGCAGCTCCCCCCCGGGGATGGGCTATGGCTACACCTTC CASSSPPGMGYGYTF TRBV9 . TRBJ1-2 .
TGCAGCTTAGGGGGGAACACTGAAGCTTTCTTT CSLGGNTEAFF TRBV29-1 . TRBJ1-1 .
TGTGCCAGCAGCTCGAACCCACTGACTAGCGGGGAAAACAATGAGCAGTTCTTC CASSSNPLTSGENNEQFF TRBV11-2 TRBD2 TRBJ2-1 few
TGTGCCAGCAGCGACACAGACAGCGCTTATCGCTACACCTTC CASSDTDSAYRYTF TRBV2 . TRBJ1-2 few
TGTGCCAGCAGCCGGACAGGGGCCTCCTACAATGAGCAGTTCTTC CASSRTGASYNEQFF TRBV7-2 TRBD1 TRBJ2-1 .
TGTGCCAGCAGCCCCCGGGGTAGCGGGAACACAGATACGCAGTATTTT CASSPRGSGNTDTQYF TRBV6-6 TRBD2 TRBJ2-3 few
TGTGCCAGCAGTTATCCCCGGCGGGGGGAGATCACAGATACGCAGTATTTT CASSYPRRGEITDTQYF TRBV6-6 TRBD2 TRBJ2-3 few
TGTGCCGGAAGGAGGATGAACACTGAAGCTTTCTTT CAGRRMNTEAFF TRBV7-2 . TRBJ1-1 .
TGCAGTGCTAGAGTTCAATCCACACCGGTCCACGCGGGCTATGGCTACACCTTC CSARVQSTPVHAGYGYTF TRBV20-1 . TRBJ1-2 .
TGTGCCAGCGGGGGTAGCGGGGCACCTACGCAGTATTTT CASGGSGAPTQYF TRBV6-1 TRBD2 TRBJ2-3 .